A single sample is the source of the 21 T cell receptor beta chains below, sequenced in a study of T-cell reconstitution after alpha-beta-depleted transplantation in children. Using unique molecular identifiers, the investigators prepared the TCRbeta library. MiXCR, applied by TCRdb to the PCR reads, yields one record per CDR3 protein. The table has hundreds of thousands of distinct CDR3 sequences, 10% to 15% seen once. The starting material was PBMCs, mostly from graft donor cells, obtained 360 days after TCRalphabeta/CD19-depleted stem cell transplant. These receptors were collected from a male patient between 5 and 17 years old who had a stem cell transplant for acute myeloid leukemia, so the T cells may come from the graft donor.

The V call is TRBV5-1, the J call TRBJ2-1, with 9 positions matching TRBD1. The length of the CDR3 is 16 residues. Per germline, CDR1 SGHRS and CDR2 YFSETQ. Germline trimming cut 4 bases from V and 6 bases from J; bases unmatched to any gene: 11. CDR3: CASSGTPGQGFNEQFF. The DNA of the CDR3 is TGCGCCAGCAGCGGTACACCGGGACAGGGTTTCAATGAGCAGTTCTTC. Full variable domain (outside the CDR3, taken from reference TRBV5-1 and TRBJ2-1): KAGVTQTPRYLIKTRGQQVTLSCSPISGHRSVSWYQQTPGQGLQFLFEYFSETQRNKGNFPGRFSGRQFSNSRSEMNVSTLELGDSALYLCASSGTPGQGFNEQFFGPGTRLTVL.

This clonotype was counted between two and nine times. The chain links TRBV29-1 to TRBJ2-1; 8 bases are a match to TRBD2. The CDR3 is 15 residues long. The V gene end was trimmed by 8 bases and the J gene end by 4 bases; junction bases not matched to a gene: 13. Germline V lookup: CDR1 SQVTM, CDR2 ANQGSEA. CDR3 sequence: CSIRGRGRKYNEQFF. CDR3 nucleotide sequence: TGCAGCATAAGAGGTCGCGGGAGGAAGTACAATGAGCAGTTCTTC.

This clonotype has a count of ten or more. V usage is TRBV25-1 and J usage is TRBJ2-7, with a weak D call TRBD1 (7 bases). Looked up from germline, CDR1 is MGHDK and CDR2 is SYGVNS. The length of the CDR3 is 15 residues. Trimming took off 1 base at V and 2 bases at J, with 12 bases between the two ends. This CDR3 is CASSEWGDRTYEQYF. The CDR3 region has the DNA TGTGCCAGCAGTGAATGGGGGGACAGAACCTACGAGCAGTACTTC.

This clonotype was recorded a few times. The chain joins TRBV6-2 or TRBV6-3 to TRBJ1-5; 10 bases fit TRBD1. V dropped 0 bases and J dropped 14; count of bases not matched to a gene: 4. This CDR3 comprises 13 residues. The germline V gene encodes CDR1 MNHEY and CDR2 SVGEGT. CDR3 region: CASSYSSGQGEHF. CDR3 DNA sequence: TGTGCCAGCAGTTACTCGAGTGGACAGGGGGAGCATTTT.

This clonotype was seen more than once but under ten times. The rearrangement joins TRBV30 to TRBJ2-7; D might be TRBD2 (5 bases). V was cut by 2 bases and J by 6 bases, with 11 bases left in between. This CDR3 comprises 12 residues. Looked up from germline, CDR1 is GTSNPN and CDR2 is SVGIG (reference sequence). CDR3 region: CAWSLTGIEQYF. In DNA, the CDR3 is TGTGCCTGGAGTCTTACGGGGATCGAGCAGTACTTC.

The J gene is TRBJ1-3, the V gene TRBV7-2; D gene uncertain. The CDR3 spans 13 residues. The V gene's germline CDR1 is SGHTA and CDR2 FQGNSA. Trimming removed 5 bases from V and 4 bases from J, with 9 bases in between. CDR3 in DNA: TGTGCCAGCAGCCACTCGGGAGGAAACACCATATATTTT. It translates to CASSHSGGNTIYF.

V gene TRBV4-1 combines with J gene TRBJ1-2, with unresolved D. The germline V gene has CDR1 MGHRA and CDR2 YSYEKL. The CDR3 totals 16 residues. Trimming took 0 bases from V and 3 from J, leaving 14 bases between them. CDR3 amino acids: CASSQESSPNYYGYTF. The CDR3 DNA follows: TGCGCCAGCAGCCAAGAGTCCTCCCCAAACTACTATGGCTACACCTTC.

The J gene is TRBJ1-6, the V gene TRBV20-1; a weak D match, TRBD1 (5 bases). V lost 1 base to trimming and J lost 10 bases, with 17 bases between them. Germline assignment: CDR1 DFQATT and CDR2 SNEGSKA (reference sequence). CDR3 length: 15 amino acids. CDR3 in amino acids: CSARAPGRSPSPLHF. DNA of the CDR3: TGCAGTGCTAGAGCCCCGGGACGGAGCCCCTCACCCCTCCACTTT.

The rearrangement uses TRBV5-1 and TRBJ2-5; TRBD1 aligns across 7 bases. Trimming removed 4 bases from V and 4 bases from J; junction bases left unmatched: 10. This CDR3 spans 15 amino acids. Germline V gene lookup returns CDR1 SGHRS and CDR2 YFSETQ. The CDR3 nucleotides read TGCGCCAGCAGCCTAATAAGACAGGGAGTAGAGACCCAGTACTTC. It encodes CASSLIRQGVETQYF.

The rearrangement links TRBV30 to TRBJ2-5; a weak D match, TRBD1 (6 bases). This CDR3 spans 13 amino acids. V was pared by 5 bases and J by 5 bases, with 15 bases between. From germline, CDR1 is GTSNPN and CDR2 SVGIG (reference sequence). The CDR3: CAWDPGVVETQYF. DNA for the CDR3: TGTGCCTGGGATCCAGGGGTGGTTGAGACCCAGTACTTC.

The rearrangement links TRBV21-1 to TRBJ2-2; the listed D gene, TRBD2, was not tested against the DNA. TRBV21-1 is labeled a pseudogene. The CDR3 totals 21 residues. CDR3 amino acids: CASSLQTPSGPESPNTGELFF. The CDR3 DNA reads TGTGCCAGCAGCTTACAAACCCCTAGCGGCCCGGAGTCTCCGAACACCGGGGAGCTGTTTTTT.

This chain joins TRBV20-1 and TRBJ2-1; tentatively, D is TRBD1 or TRBD2 (5 bases each). The CDR3 totals 17 residues. Germline-derived CDR1 and CDR2 are DFQATT and SNEGSKA (reference sequence). V lost 3 bases and J lost 0, with 18 bases in between. The CDR3 bases are TGCAGTGCTAGTAATCCCACGGGACGTAGCTCCTACAATGAGCAGTTCTTC. Amino acid sequence: CSASNPTGRSSYNEQFF.

This clonotype was observed a few times. CDR3: CASSENRDSLYEQYF. CDR3 bases: TGTGCCAGCAGTGAAAACCGGGACAGCCTCTACGAGCAGTACTTC. The chain has TRBV25-1 and TRBJ2-7; 7 bases align to TRBD1. The CDR3 sequence is 15 residues long. V lost 2 bases to trimming and J lost 3 bases; unmatched junction nucleotides: 7. Germline CDR1 MGHDK, CDR2 SYGVNS.

This clonotype occurred many times. The CDR3 DNA reads TGTGCCAGCAGTTCGAGACTAGCGGCCTCCTACGAGCAGTACTTC. Translation gives CASSSRLAASYEQYF. The rearrangement links TRBV12-3 or TRBV12-4 to TRBJ2-7, with 9 positions matching TRBD2. This CDR3 has 15 residues. With V trimmed by 4 bases and J by 0 bases, 4 bases remained unmatched.

This clonotype was counted only a few times. This chain joins TRBV4-3 and TRBJ2-1; D possibly corresponds to TRBD2 (5 bases). Germline V gives CDR1 LGHNA, CDR2 YSLEER. Trimming cost V 0 bases and J 9 bases, with 15 bases left between them. CDR3 size: 15 residues. The CDR3 spells CASSQERARLAEQFF. For the CDR3, the DNA is TGCGCCAGCAGCCAAGAGAGGGCTAGATTGGCTGAGCAGTTCTTC.

The V and J genes are TRBV20-1 and TRBJ2-3; TRBD2 matches 11 bases. V gave up 5 bases and J gave up 3 bases; unmatched junction bases: 4. Germline CDR1 is DFQATT and CDR2 is SNEGSKA (reference sequence). The CDR3 sequence is 14 residues long. CDR3 nucleotide sequence: TGCAGTGCTCACACTAGCGGGGGTACAGATACGCAGTATTTT. Protein sequence: CSAHTSGGTDTQYF.

The chain uses TRBV18 and TRBJ2-7, with 8 bases fitting TRBD1. With V trimmed by 5 bases and J by 6 bases, 9 bases remained unmatched. The CDR3 has 14 residues. The germline gives CDR1 KGHSH, CDR2 LQKENI. CDR3 sequence: CASSSDRGVGEQYF. CDR3 in DNA: TGTGCCAGCTCATCCGACAGGGGAGTTGGCGAGCAGTACTTC.

This clonotype turned up a few times. The gene calls are TRBV29-1 and TRBJ2-1; no firm D call. The CDR3 is made up of 12 amino acids. Germline values: CDR1 SQVTM, CDR2 ANQGSEA. Trimming removed 7 bases at V and 9 bases at J, with 16 bases between. CDR3 coding DNA: TGCAGCGCCACGCTGTCCCTAACTGAGCAGTTCTTC. Its translation: CSATLSLTEQFF.

This clonotype was observed at least ten times. V gene TRBV25-1 combines with J gene TRBJ1-2; possibly TRBD1 for D (6 bases). This CDR3 region has 14 residues. The V gene's germline CDR1 is MGHDK and CDR2 SYGVNS. V was pared by 5 bases and J by 5 bases, with 15 bases between. CDR3 bases: TGTGCCAGCAGTAGTTCAGGGGACCTATATGGCTACACCTTC. Amino acids: CASSSSGDLYGYTF.

This clonotype occurred a few times. The chain uses TRBV7-9 and TRBJ2-5; a possible D gene is TRBD2 (6 bases). Trimming stripped 5 bases from V and 10 bases from J, with 17 bases between. This CDR3 is 13 amino acids long. Germline loops: CDR1 SEHNR, CDR2 FQNEAQ (reference sequence). The CDR3 DNA reads as TGTGCCAGCAGCCTCGATTTTGGAGGGCTCCAGTACTTC. Its protein product is CASSLDFGGLQYF.

The CDR3 loop reads CSAPGGDQETQYF. Here the CDR3 DNA reads TGCAGTGCTCCCGGGGGCGACCAAGAGACCCAGTACTTC. The rearrangement uses TRBV20-1 and TRBJ2-5; D possibly uses TRBD1 or TRBD2 (6 bases each). This CDR3 spans 13 amino acids. Germline V CDR1 and CDR2: DFQATT, SNEGSKA (reference sequence). V was clipped by 5 bases and J by 0 bases, with 10 bases between them.